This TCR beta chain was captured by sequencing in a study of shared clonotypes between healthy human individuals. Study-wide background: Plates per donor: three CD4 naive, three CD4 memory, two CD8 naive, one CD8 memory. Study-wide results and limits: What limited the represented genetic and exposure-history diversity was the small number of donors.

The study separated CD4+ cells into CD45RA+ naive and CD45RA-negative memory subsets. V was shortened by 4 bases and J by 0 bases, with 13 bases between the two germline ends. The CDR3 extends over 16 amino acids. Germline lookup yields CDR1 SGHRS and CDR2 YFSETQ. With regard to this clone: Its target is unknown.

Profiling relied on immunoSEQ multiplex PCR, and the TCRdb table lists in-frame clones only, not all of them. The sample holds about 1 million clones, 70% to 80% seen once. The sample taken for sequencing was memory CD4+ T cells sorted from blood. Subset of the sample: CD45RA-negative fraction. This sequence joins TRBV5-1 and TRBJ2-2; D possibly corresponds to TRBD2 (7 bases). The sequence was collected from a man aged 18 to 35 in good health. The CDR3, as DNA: TGCGCCAGCAGCGCTAGCGGACAGACGAACACCGGGGAGCTGTTTTTT. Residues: CASSASGQTNTGELFF.